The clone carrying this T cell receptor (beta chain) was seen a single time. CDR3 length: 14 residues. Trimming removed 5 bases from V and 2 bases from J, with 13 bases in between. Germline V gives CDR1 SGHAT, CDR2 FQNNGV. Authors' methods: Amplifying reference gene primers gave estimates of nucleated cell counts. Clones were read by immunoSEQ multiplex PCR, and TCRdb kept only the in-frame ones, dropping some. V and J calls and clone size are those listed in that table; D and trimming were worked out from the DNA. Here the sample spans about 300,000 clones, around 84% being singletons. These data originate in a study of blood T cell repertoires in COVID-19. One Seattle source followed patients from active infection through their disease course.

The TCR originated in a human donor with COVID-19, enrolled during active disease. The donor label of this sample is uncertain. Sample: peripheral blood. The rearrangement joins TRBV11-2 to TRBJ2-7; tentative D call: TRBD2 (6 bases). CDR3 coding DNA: TGTGCCAGCAGCCACCCCGGGGGAACCTACGAGCAGTACTTC. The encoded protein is CASSHPGGTYEQYF. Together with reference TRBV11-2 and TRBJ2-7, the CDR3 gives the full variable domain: EAGVAQSPRYKIIEKRQSVAFWCNPISGHATLYWYQQILGQGPKLLIQFQNNGVVDDSQLPKDRFSAERLKGVDSTLKIQPAKLEDSAVYLCASSHPGGTYEQYFGPGTRLTVT.